These 9 T cell receptor beta chains were all obtained from the same sample, sequenced in a study of CD8+ T cells in alopecia areata. RNA was isolated and reverse transcribed to cDNA, the sequencing template. Produced via immunoSEQ multiplex PCR; TCRdb's table is partial and in-frame only. The sample has approximately 100,000 clones, 85% to 90% seen once. Treatment noted: oral pan-JAK inhibitor, 5-10 mg twice daily. The sample consisted of CD8+ T cells sorted from blood, taken at week 34, from a patient treated with tofacitinib. All receptors come from a human donor with alopecia areata.

This chain links TRBV11-2 with TRBJ1-2; a weak D match, TRBD1 (6 bases). CDR3 length equals 15 residues. Between the trimmed V and J ends, which lost 1 base and 4 bases, there was a span of 13 bases. The germline V gene has CDR1 SGHAT and CDR2 FQNNGV. In DNA, the CDR3 is TGTGCCAGCAGCTTAGGGGCAGGGGCGAGCTATGGCTACACCTTC. This codes for CASSLGAGASYGYTF.

The chain employs TRBV13 and TRBJ2-3; D is uncertain. The germline V gene has CDR1 PRHDT and CDR2 FYEKMQ (reference sequence). The CDR3 extends over 15 amino acids. The V end lost 2 bases, the J end lost 4 bases, and 13 bases lay between the germline ends. For the CDR3, the DNA is TGTGCCAGCAGCTTAACGGGCGGCGATGCAGATACGCAGTATTTT. It is translated as CASSLTGGDADTQYF. Looking up the rest from reference TRBV13 and TRBJ2-3 gives the full variable domain: AAGVIQSPRHLIKEKRETATLKCYPIPRHDTVYWYQQGPGQDPQFLISFYEKMQSDKGSIPDRFSAQQFSDYHSELNMSSLELGDSALYFCASSLTGGDADTQYFGPGTRLTVL.

The chain employs TRBV29-1 and TRBJ2-3; a possible D gene is TRBD2 (5 bases). The germline gives CDR1 SQVTM, CDR2 ANQGSEA. CDR3 length: 11 residues. The V and J ends lost 6 bases and 11 bases respectively, with 15 bases between them. Written as DNA, the CDR3 is TGCAGCGTGCATCGAGAGGGTGGGCAGTATTTT. Protein sequence: CSVHREGGQYF.

The V and J genes are TRBV27 and TRBJ2-2, with TRBD2 identical over 12 bases. CDR3 length equals 17 residues. With 7 bases clipped from V and 4 bases from J, the junction kept 10 bases outside the gene matches. Germline V gives CDR1 MNHEY, CDR2 SMNVEV (reference sequence). CDR3 region: CASTTLAGGLSTGELFF. In DNA form, the CDR3 reads TGTGCCAGCACCACCCTAGCGGGGGGGCTCAGCACCGGGGAGCTGTTTTTT.

This chain uses TRBV19 with TRBJ2-2, with a weak D call TRBD1 (6 bases). V lost 4 bases and J 8 bases, leaving 11 bases between the germline ends. The CDR3 totals 13 residues. Germline V gene data show CDR1 as LNHDA and CDR2 as SQIVND (reference sequence). This CDR3 is CASSTGHPGELFF. The CDR3 bases are TGTGCCAGTAGTACGGGACATCCGGGGGAGCTGTTTTTT.

A few counts support this clone. Sequence at one end of the junction differs from germline and may be a read error. J is TRBJ2-1 and V is TRBV29-1; D is ambiguous. This CDR3 has 11 amino acids. Germline CDR1 reads SQVTM; CDR2 reads ANQGSEA. Written as DNA, the CDR3 is TGTGTTCCCACGCTTTCCAATGAGCAGTTCTTC. Translation gives CVPTLSNEQFF.

The chain couples TRBV6-1 to TRBJ2-2, with 7 bases that match TRBD1. V lost 6 bases and J lost 4; bases outside the gene matches: 8. CDR1 and CDR2 from the germline V gene are MNHNS and SASEGT. This CDR3 has 15 amino acids. The CDR3 protein is CASRKIGTVTGELFF. The CDR3 coding sequence is TGTGCCAGCAGAAAAATCGGGACAGTCACCGGGGAGCTGTTTTTT.

The V gene is TRBV9, the J gene TRBJ2-7; TRBD2 agrees at 11 bases. Per germline, CDR1 SGDLS and CDR2 YYNGEE. CDR3 size: 16 residues. V shed 1 base and J 5 bases; nucleotides not matched to a gene: 8. CDR3 sequence: CASSVIAGGPLDEQYF. The CDR3 nucleotides are TGTGCCAGCAGCGTAATAGCGGGAGGGCCTCTGGACGAGCAGTACTTC.

The chain has TRBV5-1 and TRBJ1-1, with TRBD1 as a possible D gene (5 bases). Per germline, CDR1 SGHRS and CDR2 YFSETQ. This CDR3 region has 14 residues. The V end was cut by 0 bases, the J end by 1 base, with 7 bases between. The CDR3 bases are TGCGCCAGCAGCTTGGGGGACGGGAACACTGAAGCTTTCTTT. Translation gives CASSLGDGNTEAFF.